These 3 T cell receptor beta chains were all obtained from the same sample, sequenced in a study of cytomegalovirus exposure and HLA in healthy donors. The study ran its PCR with 60 Vbeta and 13 Jbeta primers. Only in-frame clones appear in the TCRdb table, and some are missing; sequencing was by immunoSEQ multiplex PCR. This sample has some 130,000 clones, with 76% found just once. The sequencing input was PBMCs. The origin of the receptors is a man between 40 and 49 years old in good health and CMV-seronegative.

The rearrangement links TRBV5-1 to TRBJ1-4; 7 bases agree with TRBD1. CDR1 is SGHRS, CDR2 YFSETQ, per germline. The CDR3 has 14 amino acids. The V gene end was trimmed by 0 bases and the J gene end by 8 bases; junction bases not matched to a gene: 4. The CDR3 reads CASSLGQGEEKLFF. In DNA, the CDR3 is TGCGCCAGCAGCTTGGGACAGGGCGAGGAAAAACTGTTTTTT.

This clone was detected only once. This sequence joins TRBV9 and TRBJ2-7, with D possibly matching TRBD2 (6 bases). Per the germline V gene, CDR1 is SGDLS and CDR2 is YYNGEE. Between the trimmed V and J ends, which lost 3 bases and 3 bases, there was a span of 10 bases. The CDR3 consists of 13 residues. The CDR3 reads CASSGIADYEQYF. The CDR3 DNA reads TGTGCCAGCAGCGGAATAGCGGACTACGAGCAGTACTTC.

This clone was detected once. The chain joins TRBV14 to TRBJ1-1; D is unclear. With 4 bases removed from V and 3 bases from J, the gap between germline ends came to 9 bases. CDR3 length: 13 residues. Per the germline V gene, CDR1 is SGHDN and CDR2 is FVKESK. The CDR3 DNA is TGTGCCAGCAGCCGCCTGGCGGACACTGAAGCTTTCTTT. It specifies CASSRLADTEAFF.